The 5 T cell receptor beta chains given below trace back to one sample, sequenced in a study of cytomegalovirus exposure and HLA in healthy donors. The study ran its PCR with 60 Vbeta and 13 Jbeta primers. The protocol was immunoSEQ multiplex PCR, while the TCRdb copy is restricted to in-frame clones and leaves out a portion. In the table there are some 160,000 clones, approximately 81% of which are singletons. Source material: PBMCs. The origin of the receptors is a woman in her thirties or forties in good health and CMV-seropositive.

CDR3 bases: TGTGCCAGCAGTTCTCCGGGACAGGGTGGGGAGCAGTACTTC. Its translation is CASSSPGQGGEQYF. The rearrangement joins TRBV27 to TRBJ2-7, with 9 nucleotides matching TRBD1. Germline-derived CDR1 and CDR2 are MNHEY and SMNVEV (reference sequence). The trim removed 4 bases at V and 7 bases at J, leaving 8 bases unmatched. The CDR3 has 14 residues.

The gene calls are TRBV2 and TRBJ1-4; maybe TRBD1 (6 bases). The CDR3 consists of 16 residues. The V gene's germline CDR1 is SNHLY and CDR2 FYNNEI. Trimming stripped 7 bases from V and 8 bases from J, with 23 bases between. The CDR3 loop reads CASTTRQVAFGEKLFF. In nucleotides, the CDR3 is TGTGCCAGCACCACCAGACAGGTCGCGTTCGGAGAAAAACTGTTTTTT. The full variable domain, its missing parts supplied by reference TRBV2 and TRBJ1-4, is EPEVTQTPSHQVTQMGQEVILRCVPISNHLYFYWYRQILGQKVEFLVSFYNNEISEKSEIFDDQFSVERPDGSNFTLKIRSTKLEDSAMYFCASTTRQVAFGEKLFFGSGTQLSVL.

This clone was observed a few times. The chain carries TRBV27 and TRBJ1-4, with 8 nucleotides matching TRBD1. Losses at the gene ends were 6 bases for V and 5 bases for J; bases not matched to a gene: 8. Germline V gene lookup returns CDR1 MNHEY and CDR2 SMNVEV (reference sequence). This CDR3 is 15 amino acids long. The CDR3 region has the DNA TGTGCCAGCAGACTCGGACAGGGCAAAAATGAAAAACTGTTTTTT. Translation: CASRLGQGKNEKLFF.

The chain uses TRBV18 and TRBJ2-5; 7 bases agree with TRBD2. The CDR3 loop spans 17 amino acids. V trimming: 3 bases; J trimming: 1 base; junction bases outside the gene matches: 11. Per germline, CDR1 KGHSH and CDR2 LQKENI. Written as DNA, the CDR3 is TGTGCCAGCTCACCCCTCCCTGGGGCTAGCGGCCAAGAGACCCAGTACTTC. Translating it yields CASSPLPGASGQETQYF.

The chain employs TRBV7-3 and TRBJ1-2; the match to TRBD1 covers 7 bases. The V and J ends lost 2 bases and 0 bases, in that order; junction bases with no gene match: 3. Per germline, CDR1 SGHTA and CDR2 FQGTGA. This CDR3 has 15 amino acids. The CDR3 spells CASSLEQGANYGYTF. The CDR3 DNA is TGTGCCAGCAGCTTAGAGCAGGGGGCTAACTATGGCTACACCTTC.